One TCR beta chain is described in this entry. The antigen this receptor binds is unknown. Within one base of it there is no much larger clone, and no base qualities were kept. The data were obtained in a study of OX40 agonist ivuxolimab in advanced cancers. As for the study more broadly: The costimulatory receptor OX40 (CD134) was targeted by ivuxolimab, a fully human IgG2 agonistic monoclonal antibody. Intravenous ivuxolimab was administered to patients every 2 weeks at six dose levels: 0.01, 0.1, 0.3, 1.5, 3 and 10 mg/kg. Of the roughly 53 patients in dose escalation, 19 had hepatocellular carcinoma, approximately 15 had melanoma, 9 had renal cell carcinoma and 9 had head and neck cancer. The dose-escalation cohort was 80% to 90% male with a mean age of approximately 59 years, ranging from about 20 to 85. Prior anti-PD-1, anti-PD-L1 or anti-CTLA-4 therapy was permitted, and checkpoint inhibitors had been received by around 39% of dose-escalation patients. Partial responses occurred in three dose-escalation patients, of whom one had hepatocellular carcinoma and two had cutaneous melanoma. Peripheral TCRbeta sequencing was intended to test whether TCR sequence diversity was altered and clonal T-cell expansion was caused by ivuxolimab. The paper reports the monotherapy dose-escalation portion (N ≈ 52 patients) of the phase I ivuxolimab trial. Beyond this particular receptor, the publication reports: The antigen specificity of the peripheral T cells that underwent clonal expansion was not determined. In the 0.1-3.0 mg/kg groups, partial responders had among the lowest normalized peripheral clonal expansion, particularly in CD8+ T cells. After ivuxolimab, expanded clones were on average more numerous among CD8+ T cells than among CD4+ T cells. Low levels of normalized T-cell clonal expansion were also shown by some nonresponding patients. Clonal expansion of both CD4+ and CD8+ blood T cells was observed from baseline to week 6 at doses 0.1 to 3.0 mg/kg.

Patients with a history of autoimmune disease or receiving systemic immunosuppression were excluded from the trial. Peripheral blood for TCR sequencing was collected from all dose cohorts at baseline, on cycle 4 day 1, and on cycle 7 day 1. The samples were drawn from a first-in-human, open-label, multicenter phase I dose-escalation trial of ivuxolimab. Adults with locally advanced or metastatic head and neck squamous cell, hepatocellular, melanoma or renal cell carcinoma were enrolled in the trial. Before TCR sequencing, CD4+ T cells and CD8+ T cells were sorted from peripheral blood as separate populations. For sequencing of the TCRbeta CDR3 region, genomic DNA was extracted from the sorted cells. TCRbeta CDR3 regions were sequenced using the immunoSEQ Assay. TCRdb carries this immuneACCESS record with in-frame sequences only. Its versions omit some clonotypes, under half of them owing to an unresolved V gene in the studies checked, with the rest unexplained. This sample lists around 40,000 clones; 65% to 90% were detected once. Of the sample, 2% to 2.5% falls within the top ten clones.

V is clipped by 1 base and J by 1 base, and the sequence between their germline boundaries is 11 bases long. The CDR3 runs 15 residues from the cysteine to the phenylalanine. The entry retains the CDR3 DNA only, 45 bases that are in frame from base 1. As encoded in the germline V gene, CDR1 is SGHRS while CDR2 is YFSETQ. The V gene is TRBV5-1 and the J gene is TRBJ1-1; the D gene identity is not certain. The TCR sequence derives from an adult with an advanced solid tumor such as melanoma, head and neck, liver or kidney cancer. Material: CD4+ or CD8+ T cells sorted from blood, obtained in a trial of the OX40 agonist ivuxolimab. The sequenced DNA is TGCGCCAGCAGCTTGTTTGGGATTTCGAACACTGAAGCTTTCTTT. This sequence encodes CASSLFGISNTEAFF.